This T cell receptor beta chain was sequenced during a study of cytotoxic CD8 clonotypes in ibrutinib-treated CLL. V gave up 4 bases and J gave up 6 bases, with 6 bases separating them. Germline CDR1 is MNHEY and CDR2 is SMNVEV (reference sequence). This CDR3 region has 11 residues. As to this clone: What it recognizes is unknown. The sample holds other DNA sequences that translate to the same CDR3.

Study-wide results and limits: Baseline values of clonality outstripped age-matched healthy donors and followed circulating CD8+ T-cell counts.

The data were produced by immunoSEQ multiplex PCR, yet TCRdb's version contains in-frame clones alone and is incomplete. This sample has around 250,000 clones, with 60% to 75% found just once. Source: PBMCs, taken after 24 months of ibrutinib treatment. The TCR was taken from a human donor with chronic lymphocytic leukemia. The chain carries TRBV27 and TRBJ1-2; no clear D gene. CDR3 loop: CASSSGNGYTF. CDR3 nucleotides: TGTGCCAGCAGTTCGGGGAATGGCTACACCTTC.